Listed below are T cell receptor beta chains from one sample, sequenced in a study of blood T cell repertoires in COVID-19. Data came from immunoSEQ multiplex PCR; TCRdb stores just in-frame clones and leaves some out. The sample has over 250,000 clones, roughly 90% seen once. Sequenced input: PBMCs or T cells enriched from blood (not recorded which). The receptor set was obtained from a woman aged 30 to 39 who had recovered from COVID-19. CDR3s include the opening cysteine and the closing phenylalanine or tryptophan. D genes are given only for firm matches. Size values are once, few and many counts, or a class for expanded clones, and some rows have none.

D gene,V gene,J gene,CDR3 length,clone size,CDR3 DNA,CDR3 protein
NA,TRBV18,TRBJ1-5,16,NA,TGTGCCAGCTCACCACAATCCCGTCGGGGGGATCAGCCCCAGCATTTT,CASSPQSRRGDQPQHF
NA,TRBV11-2,TRBJ2-5,18,NA,TGTGCCAGCAGCCCTCGAGGGTTCTGGCGGGACGCACAAGAGACCCAGTACTTC,CASSPRGFWRDAQETQYF
NA,TRBV7-2,TRBJ1-1,15,once,TGTGCCAGCAGCTTAGTAGCCAGGGTTGCCACTGAAGCTTTCTTT,CASSLVARVATEAFF
TRBD1,TRBV7-9,TRBJ2-7,14,few,TGTGCCAGCAGCTTAGGACAGGGGGCGGGCGAGCAGTACTTC,CASSLGQGAGEQYF
TRBD2,TRBV7-2,TRBJ2-3,15,NA,TGTGCCAGCAGACACCGACTAGCGGAACCAGATACGCAGTATTTT,CASRHRLAEPDTQYF
NA,TRBV24-1,TRBJ2-1,16,NA,TGTGCCACCAGTGATTCAGGGCTACGGCCCTCTAATGAGCAGTTCTTC,CATSDSGLRPSNEQFF
NA,TRBV6-4,TRBJ1-6,14,once,TGTGCCAGCAGTGAAGGAGGGCAGGGTTCACCCCTCCACTTT,CASSEGGQGSPLHF
TRBD2,TRBV5-5,TRBJ2-5,16,NA,TGTGCCAGCAGCCTTCGACTAGCGGAAGCCCAAGAGACCCAGTACTTC,CASSLRLAEAQETQYF
TRBD2,TRBV19,TRBJ2-7,15,once,TGTGCCAGTAGTATGCCGGGACTAGCGGTTAACGAGCAGTACTTC,CASSMPGLAVNEQYF
NA,TRBV27,TRBJ1-5,12,NA,TGTGCCAGCAGTCCTCTCCGAGAGCCCCAGCATTTT,CASSPLREPQHF
TRBD1,TRBV7-2,TRBJ1-3,16,once,TGTGCCAGCAGCCGGACAGGGCCAGGGACTGGAAACACCATATATTTT,CASSRTGPGTGNTIYF
NA,TRBV7-9,TRBJ2-6,17,NA,TGTGCCAGCAGCTTACAGATTTATAACTCTGGGGCCAACGTCCTGACTTTC,CASSLQIYNSGANVLTF
TRBD2,TRBV3-1/TRBV3-2,TRBJ2-1,15,NA,TGTGCCAGCAGCCAAGCGCTAGCGGAGGTCAATGAGCAGTTCTTC,CASSQALAEVNEQFF
NA,TRBV18,TRBJ1-4,14,NA,TGTGCCAGCTCACCGGGACTTAGAGTTGAAAAACTGTTTTTT,CASSPGLRVEKLFF
NA,TRBV7-3,TRBJ2-3,13,NA,TGTGCCAGCAGCTTAGGCGGAATTGATACGCAGTATTTT,CASSLGGIDTQYF
TRBD1,TRBV29-1,TRBJ2-1,12,NA,TGCAGCGTTGAAGATCAAGGGACAGGCTGGTTCTTC,CSVEDQGTGWFF
TRBD2,TRBV9,TRBJ2-7,16,NA,TGTGCCAGCAGCGTAGGGGTGGCGGGAGGGCCACTCGAGCAGTACTTC,CASSVGVAGGPLEQYF
TRBD2,TRBV5-1,TRBJ2-1,17,NA,TGCGCCAGCAGCGCGGCTATTAGCGGGAGGGCCGTAGATGAGCAGTTCTTC,CASSAAISGRAVDEQFF
NA,TRBV6-2/TRBV6-3,TRBJ1-5,18,NA,TGTGCCAGCAGTTACTCGAGATCAGGAATATATAGCAATCAGCCCCAGCATTTT,CASSYSRSGIYSNQPQHF
TRBD1,TRBV4-1,TRBJ2-7,17,NA,TGCGCCAGCAGCCAAACATTAAGGGACAGGGCTCGCTACGAGCAGTACTTC,CASSQTLRDRARYEQYF
TRBD1,TRBV15,TRBJ1-2,15,NA,TGTGCCACCAGCAGAGATCTGGGACAGGGAGGGGGCTACACCTTC,CATSRDLGQGGGYTF
NA,TRBV5-1,TRBJ1-4,16,NA,TGCGCCAGCAGCCCCGAACCGGGACGTAGCGGGGAAAAACTGTTTTTT,CASSPEPGRSGEKLFF
TRBD1,TRBV6-5,TRBJ1-5,14,NA,TGTGCCACCCACGGACAGGGGGGAGCTCAGCCCCAGCATTTT,CATHGQGGAQPQHF
TRBD1,TRBV7-2,TRBJ2-7,15,once,TGTGCCAGCAGCTCTCAACCTCGGGACAGCTACGAGCAGTACTTC,CASSSQPRDSYEQYF
NA,TRBV5-6,TRBJ2-7,13,once,TGTGCCAGCAGCTTGACTAGTCCTTACGAGCAGTACTTC,CASSLTSPYEQYF
NA,TRBV6-6,TRBJ1-3,15,NA,TGTGCCAGCAGTTACCAAGACAGAGCTGGAAACACCATATATTTT,CASSYQDRAGNTIYF
TRBD1,TRBV6-5,TRBJ2-7,15,NA,TGTGCCAGCAGTTATAGTGCCCAGGGGGCCTACGAGCAGTACTTC,CASSYSAQGAYEQYF
TRBD1,TRBV30,TRBJ2-7,12,once,TGTGCCTGGAGTTCACAGGGGGCGGGGCAGTACTTC,CAWSSQGAGQYF
NA,TRBV27,TRBJ2-7,12,NA,TGTGCCAGCAGTCACACGGGCTACGAGCAGTACTTC,CASSHTGYEQYF
NA,TRBV5-1,TRBJ1-4,16,few,TGCGCCAGCAGCATACAGGGACCCAACTCTAATGAAAAACTGTTTTTT,CASSIQGPNSNEKLFF
NA,TRBV25-1,TRBJ2-1,14,NA,TGTGCCAGCAGCGCCCCTTTACAGGGTAATGAGCAGTTCTTC,CASSAPLQGNEQFF
NA,TRBV6-2/TRBV6-3,TRBJ2-7,15,NA,TGTGCCAGCAGTGGACACAGGACCAGCTCCTACGAGCAGTACTTC,CASSGHRTSSYEQYF
NA,TRBV19,TRBJ1-5,20,NA,TGTGCCAGTAGTATAGATCGCGGGGGGACACGGATCTTTAGCAATCAGCCCCAGCATTTT,CASSIDRGGTRIFSNQPQHF
TRBD1,TRBV10-3,TRBJ1-4,18,NA,TGTGCCATCAGTGAGTCGCGCGGGACAGTAAGTCAGGGTGAAAAACTGTTTTTT,CAISESRGTVSQGEKLFF
TRBD2,TRBV5-1,TRBJ2-3,16,few,TGCGCCAGCAGCTTAAATTTAGCGGGAGGGCCAGATACGCAGTATTTT,CASSLNLAGGPDTQYF
TRBD1,TRBV7-9,TRBJ1-6,16,NA,TGTGCCAGCAGCTTACTTGCGGCAGGGGGATATTCACCCCTCCACTTT,CASSLLAAGGYSPLHF
NA,TRBV25-1,TRBJ1-5,13,NA,TGTGCCAGCAGTGATTCCGGCAATCAGCCCCAGCATTTT,CASSDSGNQPQHF
NA,TRBV27,TRBJ1-2,13,once,TGTGCCAGCAGCTACACAGGGTCTGACGGCTACACCTTC,CASSYTGSDGYTF
NA,TRBV29-1,TRBJ1-2,14,once,TGCAGCGCTGGGAGGGATACGAACGCTAATGGCTACACCTTC,CSAGRDTNANGYTF
NA,TRBV28,TRBJ2-3,11,NA,TGTGCCAGCACCTCTAGGGATACGCAGTATTTT,CASTSRDTQYF
NA,TRBV19,TRBJ2-6,15,NA,TGTGCCAGTAACCTCCTCTCGGGTGGGGCCAACGTCCTGACTTTC,CASNLLSGGANVLTF